This T cell receptor (beta chain) is from a study of blood T cell repertoires in COVID-19. About the research overall: Donors in the United States, Italy and Spain gave samples during acute or convalescent COVID-19. PBMCs, B-cell-depleted T cells, or T cells were the source of the cDNA or gDNA that made up the material.

The assay was immunoSEQ multiplex PCR, and TCRdb's table has in-frame clones only and misses some. The table records around 300,000 clones, over 75% of them present only once. The CDR3 has 11 residues. J lost 12 bases, V lost 3 bases, and 1 base had no gene match. The source is a human donor in a cohort sampled during active COVID-19. The chain links TRBV12-3 or TRBV12-4 to TRBJ2-1; 8 positions match TRBD1. Sequencing used peripheral blood. The CDR3 bases are TGTGCCAGCAGTTTGGGGACAGGGCAGTTCTTC. As protein: CASSLGTGQFF.